The 11 T cell receptor beta chains below were found in one sample sequenced in a study of cytomegalovirus exposure and HLA in healthy donors. Researchers ran the PCR with 60 Vbeta and 13 Jbeta primers. The repertoire was sequenced with immunoSEQ multiplex PCR; TCRdb's copy has only in-frame clones and lacks some. The repertoire includes tens of thousands of clones, roughly 76% of them detected once, and around 3% sits in the top ten. The sequenced sample consisted of PBMCs. These receptors were taken from a man aged 18 to 29 in good health and CMV-seronegative.

This clone was observed a few times. The chain is built from TRBV7-2 and TRBJ2-2; maybe TRBD1 (6 bases). V was cut by 2 bases and J by 1 base, with 11 bases left in between. Germline-derived CDR1 and CDR2 are SGHTA and FQGNSA. The CDR3 extends over 16 amino acids. The CDR3 region has the DNA TGTGCCAGCAGCTTACAGGGGAACCTGAACACCGGGGAGCTGTTTTTT. Translation gives CASSLQGNLNTGELFF. Looking up the rest from reference TRBV7-2 and TRBJ2-2 gives the full variable domain: GAGVSQSPSNKVTEKGKDVELRCDPISGHTALYWYRQSLGQGLEFLIYFQGNSAPDKSGLPSDRFSAERTGGSVSTLTIQRTQQEDSAVYLCASSLQGNLNTGELFFGEGSRLTVL.

In its sample, this clone was seen once. V usage is TRBV18 and J usage is TRBJ2-7; 10 bases are shared with TRBD1. The germline gives CDR1 KGHSH, CDR2 LQKENI. The CDR3 contains 15 residues. V gave up 3 bases and J gave up 2 bases; unmatched junction bases: 4. The CDR3 DNA reads as TGTGCCAGCTCACCCCCGGGACAGGGGACCTACGAGCAGTACTTC. Encoded protein: CASSPPGQGTYEQYF.

The chain links TRBV9 to TRBJ2-2; D is uncertain. Germline CDR1 reads SGDLS; CDR2 reads YYNGEE. This CDR3 is built from 12 residues. V was clipped by 4 bases and J by 10 bases, with 11 bases between them. CDR3 nucleotide sequence: TGTGCCAGCAGCTCACAGCTTGAGGAGCTGTTTTTT. Amino acid sequence: CASSSQLEELFF. Drawing the rest from reference TRBV9 and TRBJ2-2, the complete variable domain is DSGVTQTPKHLITATGQRVTLRCSPRSGDLSVYWYQQSLDQGLQFLIQYYNGEERAKGNILERFSAQQFPDLHSELNLSSLELGDSALYFCASSSQLEELFFGEGSRLTVL.

The chain is built from TRBV7-6 and TRBJ2-3; TRBD1 aligns across 8 bases. The CDR3 sequence is 17 residues long. Germline trimming cut 5 bases from V and 3 bases from J; bases unmatched to any gene: 13. Looked up from germline, CDR1 is SGHVS and CDR2 is FNYEAQ. The CDR3 spells CASSVIQGARGTDTQYF. CDR3 DNA sequence: TGTGCCAGCAGCGTAATTCAGGGGGCGCGAGGAACAGATACGCAGTATTTT.

This chain connects TRBV6-5 to TRBJ2-2; TRBD2 aligns across 8 bases. CDR3 length equals 15 residues. V lost 6 bases, J lost 5 bases, and 8 bases stayed unmatched. The germline gives CDR1 MNHEY, CDR2 SVGAGI. CDR3 protein: CASRRAGGVTGELFF. The CDR3 DNA reads TGTGCCAGCAGAAGGGCGGGGGGCGTTACCGGGGAGCTGTTTTTT.

This sequence joins TRBV19 and TRBJ2-2; D possibly corresponds to TRBD1 (6 bases). The germline V gene encodes CDR1 LNHDA and CDR2 SQIVND (reference sequence). Trimming removed 3 bases at V and 7 bases at J, with 15 bases between. The length of the CDR3 is 15 residues. This CDR3 reads CASSIHQGPNGELFF. As DNA, the CDR3 is TGTGCCAGTAGTATCCATCAGGGGCCCAACGGGGAGCTGTTTTTT.

This chain joins TRBV25-1 and TRBJ2-1, with D perhaps matching TRBD1 (6 bases). Germline CDR1 is MGHDK and CDR2 is SYGVNS. This CDR3 spans 17 amino acids. V was pared by 6 bases and J by 3 bases, with 21 bases between. CDR3 DNA: TGTGCCAGCAGCGGATCCTTTATGGCAGGGGTCTACAATGAGCAGTTCTTC. Its protein is CASSGSFMAGVYNEQFF. The full variable domain, with the rest looked up from reference TRBV25-1 and TRBJ2-1, is EADIYQTPRYLVIGTGKKITLECSQTMGHDKMYWYQQDPGMELHLIHYSYGVNSTEKGDLSSESTVSRIRTEHFPLTLESARPSHTSQYLCASSGSFMAGVYNEQFFGPGTRLTVL.

V and J are TRBV28 and TRBJ2-2, with 8 nucleotides matching TRBD2. Germline loops: CDR1 MDHEN, CDR2 SYDVKM. V was clipped by 10 bases and J by 4 bases; unmatched bases: 8. The CDR3 runs to 14 residues. The CDR3: CAIRRGGSTGELFF. The CDR3 DNA sequence: TGTGCCATCCGCCGGGGGGGGAGCACCGGGGAGCTGTTTTTT.

The J gene is TRBJ1-1, the V gene TRBV6-5, with 11 bases identical to TRBD1. The CDR3 covers 13 residues. Unmatched junction bases numbered 7, after V lost 10 bases and J lost 6 bases. CDR1 is MNHEY and CDR2 is SVGAGI in the germline V gene. The CDR3 nucleotides are TGTGCCACCTGGACAGGGGGCTTCGCTGAAGCTTTCTTT. Residues: CATWTGGFAEAFF.

This chain connects TRBV5-6 to TRBJ2-7; TRBD1 agrees at 10 bases. Trimming removed 4 bases from V and 3 bases from J; junction bases left unmatched: 4. There are 14 residues in the CDR3. Germline CDR1 is SGHDT and CDR2 is YYEEEE. The CDR3 reads CASSMGQGLYEQYF. DNA for the CDR3: TGTGCCAGCAGCATGGGACAGGGGCTCTACGAGCAGTACTTC.

The chain has TRBV27 and TRBJ1-4; TRBD1 is a possible D gene (5 bases). V lost 5 bases to trimming and J lost 4 bases, with 17 bases between them. Germline V gene lookup returns CDR1 MNHEY and CDR2 SMNVEV (reference sequence). The CDR3 loop spans 16 amino acids. CDR3 sequence reads: CASSHARELGNEKLFF. CDR3 nucleotide sequence: TGTGCCAGCAGTCACGCCAGGGAACTGGGTAATGAAAAACTGTTTTTT.